The 14 T cell receptor beta chains given below trace back to one sample, sequenced in a study of neurological immune-mediated disorders. TCRdb reprocessed the 5' RACE reads via MiXCR and lists one record per CDR3 protein. The data show 45,000 to 65,000 distinct CDR3 sequences, roughly 4.3% seen once. Sequencing was carried out using PBMCs. The receptors were gathered from a man aged 50-59 years with multiple sclerosis.

V and J are TRBV7-2 and TRBJ1-4, with D tentatively TRBD1 (6 bases). CDR1 SGHTA and CDR2 FQGNSA come from the germline V gene. The CDR3 consists of 14 residues. Trimming stripped 2 bases from V and 7 bases from J, with 11 bases between. The CDR3 bases are TGTGCCAGCAGCTTACGGGGGGCGGGTGAAAAACTGTTTTTT. Amino acid sequence: CASSLRGAGEKLFF.

This clonotype was recorded at least ten times. The genes are TRBV12-3 or TRBV12-4 and TRBJ2-3; tentatively, D is TRBD2 (5 bases). The CDR3 is 15 amino acids. V dropped 2 bases and J dropped 6 bases, with 15 bases sitting between them. CDR3 loop: CASSLSRGAIDTQYF. The CDR3 nucleotides are TGTGCCAGCAGTTTAAGCCGGGGTGCCATCGATACGCAGTATTTT.

This clonotype was counted many times. The rearrangement joins TRBV27 to TRBJ2-1; the match to TRBD1 covers 11 bases. J gave up 6 bases and V 5 bases, and 6 bases lay outside the gene matches. Germline CDR1 MNHEY, CDR2 SMNVEV (reference sequence). CDR3 size: 15 residues. CDR3 bases: TGTGCCAGCAGTCGCCGGGACAGGGGGATCAATGAGCAGTTCTTC. This translates into CASSRRDRGINEQFF.

This clonotype was found many times. This chain connects TRBV6-5 to TRBJ1-4, with D possibly being TRBD1 (5 bases). The CDR3 contains 12 residues. Trimming took off 5 bases at V and 10 bases at J, with 11 bases between the two ends. The germline V gene encodes CDR1 MNHEY and CDR2 SVGAGI. CDR3 in amino acids: CASSQQEGKLFF. DNA for the CDR3: TGTGCCAGCAGTCAACAGGAGGGAAAACTGTTTTTT.

This clonotype was observed many times. The chain has TRBV12-2 and TRBJ1-5; TRBD1 is the table's D call and was not checked against the DNA. TRBV12-2 is listed as a pseudogene. The CDR3 extends over 16 amino acids. The CDR3 bases are TGTGCAAGTCGCTTAGATGGACAGGGGACGAGGCAGCCCCAGCATTTT. Translation gives CASRLDGQGTRQPQHF.

This clonotype was found many times. The chain links TRBV6-5 to TRBJ2-7; the D gene is possibly TRBD2 (5 bases). There are 14 residues in the CDR3. V was clipped by 8 bases and J by 0 bases, with 14 bases between them. Germline V lookup: CDR1 MNHEY, CDR2 SVGAGI. DNA of the CDR3: TGTGCCAGCCGGGAATCGACGGCCTCCTACGAGCAGTACTTC. Translated: CASRESTASYEQYF.

This chain connects TRBV5-1 to TRBJ1-1; D is possibly TRBD1 (5 bases). The CDR3 has 12 amino acids. CDR1 and CDR2 from the germline V gene are SGHRS and YFSETQ. Between the trimmed V and J ends, which lost 5 bases and 5 bases, there was a span of 10 bases. DNA for the CDR3: TGCGCCAGCAGTTCGGGGGATACTGAAGCTTTCTTT. This translates into CASSSGDTEAFF.

This clonotype has ten or more counts. CDR3 protein: CASSPQDRGRNNSPLHF. The CDR3 nucleotides are TGCGCCAGCAGCCCTCAGGATAGGGGGCGTAATAATTCACCCCTCCACTTT. The chain carries TRBV5-1 and TRBJ1-6; 7 bases map to TRBD1. Germline V lookup: CDR1 SGHRS, CDR2 YFSETQ. The CDR3 runs to 17 residues. V lost 4 bases to trimming and J lost 5 bases; unmatched junction nucleotides: 12.

This clonotype has ten or more counts. The J gene is TRBJ2-7, the V gene TRBV7-8, with TRBD2 matching 11 bases. There are 17 residues in the CDR3. CDR1 SGHVS and CDR2 FQNEAQ come from the germline V gene. The V and J ends lost 5 bases and 4 bases, in that order; junction bases with no gene match: 13. This chain's CDR3 is CASSPPGGLAVEYEQYF. As DNA, the CDR3 is TGTGCCAGCAGCCCCCCAGGGGGACTAGCGGTAGAATACGAGCAGTACTTC.

This clonotype was counted ten times or more. V and J are TRBV28 and TRBJ2-4; possible D gene TRBD2, 7 bases. The CDR3 runs to 16 residues. Germline values: CDR1 MDHEN, CDR2 SYDVKM. Trimming took 1 base from V and 9 from J, leaving 19 bases between them. The CDR3 region has the DNA TGTGCCAGCAGTTTATCGGGGGGCCCAAGGAAGAGCATTCAGTACTTC. This gives the protein CASSLSGGPRKSIQYF. Combining the CDR3 with reference TRBV28 and TRBJ2-4 gives the whole variable domain DVKVTQSSRYLVKRTGEKVFLECVQDMDHENMFWYRQDPGLGLRLIYFSYDVKMKEKGDIPEGYSVSREKKERFSLILESASTNQTSMYLCASSLSGGPRKSIQYFGAGTRLSVL.

The V call is TRBV5-1, the J call TRBJ1-5, with D perhaps TRBD1 (6 bases). The CDR3 length is 15 residues. V lost 7 bases and J lost 5, with 19 bases in between. Germline CDR1 reads SGHRS; CDR2 reads YFSETQ. The CDR3 region is CASSEVTGGHQPQHF. DNA for the CDR3: TGCGCCAGCTCCGAGGTGACAGGAGGTCATCAGCCCCAGCATTTT.

This clonotype has at least ten counts. The genes are TRBV5-1 and TRBJ2-7; D possibly matches TRBD1 or TRBD2 (5 bases each). Trimming stripped 5 bases from V and 7 bases from J, with 19 bases between. CDR1 SGHRS and CDR2 YFSETQ come from the germline V gene. The CDR3 consists of 14 residues. CDR3 sequence: CASRSEGITTEQYF. The CDR3 DNA follows: TGCGCCAGCAGGTCCGAGGGGATTACTACTGAGCAGTACTTC.

This clonotype has a count of ten or more. This chain joins TRBV12-3 or TRBV12-4 and TRBJ2-2; 9 nucleotides match TRBD2. Trimming cost V 6 bases and J 0 bases; bases outside gene matches: 11. The CDR3 has 18 residues. The CDR3 spells CASSPSGAGGPNTGELFF. The CDR3 DNA is TGTGCCAGCAGCCCCAGTGGGGCGGGGGGGCCGAACACCGGGGAGCTGTTTTTT.

This clonotype was observed many times. The genes are TRBV20-1 and TRBJ2-1, with D unresolved. The CDR3 covers 15 residues. Trimming took off 5 bases at V and 0 bases at J, with 14 bases between the two ends. CDR1 and CDR2 (germline): DFQATT, SNEGSKA (reference sequence). DNA for the CDR3: TGCAGTGCTCCGCTCTACTTAAGCTCCTACAATGAGCAGTTCTTC. It translates to CSAPLYLSSYNEQFF.